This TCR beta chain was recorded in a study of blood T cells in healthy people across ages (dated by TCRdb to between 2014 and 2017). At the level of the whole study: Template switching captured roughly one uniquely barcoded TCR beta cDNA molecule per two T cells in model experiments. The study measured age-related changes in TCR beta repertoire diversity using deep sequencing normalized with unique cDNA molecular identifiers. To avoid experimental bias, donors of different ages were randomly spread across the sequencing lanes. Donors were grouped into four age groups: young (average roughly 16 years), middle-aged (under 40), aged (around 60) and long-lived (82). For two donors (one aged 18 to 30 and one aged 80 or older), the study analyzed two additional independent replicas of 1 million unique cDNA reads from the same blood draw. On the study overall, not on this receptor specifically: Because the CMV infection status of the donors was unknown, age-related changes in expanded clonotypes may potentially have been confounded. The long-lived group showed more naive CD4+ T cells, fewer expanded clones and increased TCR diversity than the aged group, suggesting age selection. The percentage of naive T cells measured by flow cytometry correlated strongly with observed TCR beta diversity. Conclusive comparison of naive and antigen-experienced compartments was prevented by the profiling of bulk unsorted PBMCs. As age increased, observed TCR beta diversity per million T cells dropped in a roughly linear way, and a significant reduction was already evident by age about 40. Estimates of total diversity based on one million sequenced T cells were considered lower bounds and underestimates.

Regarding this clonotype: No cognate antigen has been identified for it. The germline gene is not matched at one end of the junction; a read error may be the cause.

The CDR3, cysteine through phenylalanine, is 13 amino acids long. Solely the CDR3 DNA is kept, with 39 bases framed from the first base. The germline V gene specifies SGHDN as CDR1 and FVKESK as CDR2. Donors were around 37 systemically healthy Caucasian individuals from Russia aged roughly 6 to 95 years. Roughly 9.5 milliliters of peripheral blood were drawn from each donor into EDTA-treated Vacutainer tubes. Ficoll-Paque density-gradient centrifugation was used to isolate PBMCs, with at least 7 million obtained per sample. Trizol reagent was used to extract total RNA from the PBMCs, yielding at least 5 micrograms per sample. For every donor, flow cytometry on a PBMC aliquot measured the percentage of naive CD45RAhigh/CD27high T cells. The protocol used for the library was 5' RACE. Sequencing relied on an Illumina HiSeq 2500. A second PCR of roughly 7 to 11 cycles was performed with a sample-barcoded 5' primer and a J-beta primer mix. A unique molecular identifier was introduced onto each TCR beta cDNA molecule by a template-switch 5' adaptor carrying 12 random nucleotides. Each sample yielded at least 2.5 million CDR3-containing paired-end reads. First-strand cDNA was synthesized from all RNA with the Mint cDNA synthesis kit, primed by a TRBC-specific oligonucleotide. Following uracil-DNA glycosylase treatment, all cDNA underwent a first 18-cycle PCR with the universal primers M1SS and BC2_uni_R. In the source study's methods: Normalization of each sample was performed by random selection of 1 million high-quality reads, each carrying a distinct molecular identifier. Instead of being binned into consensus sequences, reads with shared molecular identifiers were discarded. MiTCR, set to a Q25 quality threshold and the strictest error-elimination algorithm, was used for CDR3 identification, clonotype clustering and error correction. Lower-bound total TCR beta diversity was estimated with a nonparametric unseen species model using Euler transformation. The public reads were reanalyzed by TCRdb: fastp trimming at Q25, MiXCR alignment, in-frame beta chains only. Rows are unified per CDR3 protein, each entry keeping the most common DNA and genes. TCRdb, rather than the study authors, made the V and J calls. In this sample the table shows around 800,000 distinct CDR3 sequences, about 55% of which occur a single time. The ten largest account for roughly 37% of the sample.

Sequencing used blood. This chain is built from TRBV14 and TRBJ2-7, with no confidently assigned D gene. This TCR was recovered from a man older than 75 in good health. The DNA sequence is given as TGCGCCAGCAGCCAGGTGGCGGACTACGAGCAGTACTTC. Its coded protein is CASSQVADYEQYF.